This T cell receptor beta chain originates from a study of blood T cell repertoires in COVID-19. Under the authors' procedure: Reference gene primer amplification gave nucleated cell count estimates. Data came from immunoSEQ multiplex PCR; TCRdb stores just in-frame clones and leaves some out. That table gives V, J and clone size, and the DNA gave D and trimming. The sample lists almost 70,000 clones, nearly 90% occurring once. The J segment lost 2 bases and the V segment lost 5 bases, leaving 9 bases of the junction unmatched. The CDR3 has 17 amino acids. Germline loops: CDR1 LNHDA, CDR2 SQIVND (reference sequence).

The J gene is TRBJ2-6, the V gene TRBV19; 7 bases fit TRBD1. The sequence was obtained from a woman in her forties or fifties with active COVID-19. Sequenced input: peripheral blood. CDR3 bases: TGTGCCAGTAGTCATCGACAGGGCCTCACTGGGGCCAACGTCCTGACTTTC. This sequence encodes CASSHRQGLTGANVLTF.